The 18 T cell receptor beta chains below all came from one sample that was sequenced in a study of blood T cell repertoires in COVID-19 (dated by TCRdb to the early 2020s). Libraries were prepared through the immunoSEQ multiplex PCR assay. TCRdb limited this immuneACCESS table to in-frame rearrangements with V and J called. A share of clones is missing; checked studies link under half to unresolved V genes, and the rest is unexplained. In all, the sample holds 210,000 or so clones, and roughly nine tenths of those were seen once. The top ten constitute about 12% of the sample. Specimen: peripheral blood. These receptors originate from a woman under 30 who had recovered from COVID-19.

V and J are TRBV10-2 and TRBJ2-1; D might be TRBD1 (5 bases). Per the germline V gene, CDR1 is WSHSY and CDR2 is SAAADI. Trimming stripped 3 bases from V and 7 bases from J, with 10 bases between. The CDR3 contains 13 residues. Written as DNA, the CDR3 is TGCGCCAGCAGTGAACAGGTGTGGAATGAGCAGTTCTTC. This translates into CASSEQVWNEQFF.

The chain links TRBV18 to TRBJ1-1; unclear D gene. The CDR3 contains 16 residues. The V end was cut by 0 bases, the J end by 4 bases, with 15 bases between. CDR1 and CDR2 (germline): KGHSH, LQKENI. The CDR3 loop is CASSPPGRGLGTEAFF. CDR3 bases: TGTGCCAGCTCACCACCGGGTCGAGGCCTGGGCACTGAAGCTTTCTTT.

The gene calls are TRBV19 and TRBJ2-1, with 11 positions matching TRBD2. The CDR3 is 19 residues long. The germline V gene has CDR1 LNHDA and CDR2 SQIVND (reference sequence). Unmatched junction bases numbered 15, after V lost 4 bases and J lost 4 bases. The CDR3 region has the DNA TGTGCCAGTAGTACTCAGTCTACTCTACTAGCGGGAGCGTACAATGAGCAGTTCTTC. Amino acid sequence: CASSTQSTLLAGAYNEQFF.

The rearrangement links TRBV5-1 to TRBJ1-1; 10 bases align to TRBD1. Looked up from germline, CDR1 is SGHRS and CDR2 is YFSETQ. CDR3 length: 14 amino acids. Unmatched junction bases numbered 3, after V lost 7 bases and J lost 0 bases. The CDR3 protein is CASGTGEMNTEAFF. CDR3 bases: TGCGCCAGCGGGACAGGGGAGATGAACACTGAAGCTTTCTTT. The full variable domain, completed using reference TRBV5-1 and TRBJ1-1, is KAGVTQTPRYLIKTRGQQVTLSCSPISGHRSVSWYQQTPGQGLQFLFEYFSETQRNKGNFPGRFSGRQFSNSRSEMNVSTLELGDSALYLCASGTGEMNTEAFFGQGTRLTVV.

The J gene is TRBJ2-1, the V gene TRBV19; 8 bases match TRBD2. The junction had 10 bases not matched to a gene; V was cut back by 9 bases and J by 9 bases. The CDR3 runs 13 residues. Germline assignment: CDR1 LNHDA and CDR2 SQIVND (reference sequence). CDR3 nucleotide sequence: TGTGCCAGCAATAGCGGACTAGCTATTGAGCAGTTCTTC. Translation: CASNSGLAIEQFF.

The chain links TRBV6-5 to TRBJ1-2, with D possibly matching TRBD1 (6 bases). V lost 2 bases and J 6 bases, leaving 13 bases between the germline ends. The CDR3 has 14 residues. Germline V CDR1 and CDR2: MNHEY, SVGAGI. CDR3 bases: TGTGCCAGCAGTTACACAGGGAGAGGAAATGGCTACACCTTC. Amino acids: CASSYTGRGNGYTF.

The CDR3 coding sequence is TGTGCCAGTAGTACCCGGGACAGGGGGCTCAGAGGTCAGCCCCAGCATTTT. This gives the protein CASSTRDRGLRGQPQHF. The V call is TRBV19, the J call TRBJ1-5, with TRBD1 matching over 12 bases. CDR1 and CDR2 from the germline V gene are LNHDA and SQIVND (reference sequence). The CDR3 covers 17 residues. V was clipped by 4 bases and J by 6 bases; unmatched bases: 10.

This chain links TRBV6-2 or TRBV6-3 with TRBJ1-2, with a weak D call TRBD1 (5 bases). CDR1 MNHEY and CDR2 SVGEGT come from the germline V gene. The CDR3 has 14 residues. Trimming cost V 5 bases and J 8 bases, with 18 bases left between them. CDR3 sequence: CASSGLRAEYGYTF. The DNA for the CDR3 is TGTGCCAGCAGTGGGCTCAGGGCGGAATACGGCTACACCTTC.

This sequence joins TRBV6-1 and TRBJ1-1; a possible D gene is TRBD1 (6 bases). The CDR3 runs to 15 residues. Germline CDR1 and CDR2: MNHNS and SASEGT. The germline V and J ends were trimmed by 2 bases and 0 bases, with 10 bases remaining between them. The CDR3 protein is CASSERGGLNTEAFF. Here the CDR3 DNA reads TGTGCCAGCAGTGAACGGGGGGGGCTGAACACTGAAGCTTTCTTT.

V usage is TRBV5-1 and J usage is TRBJ1-3; D is uncertain. Germline CDR1 reads SGHRS; CDR2 reads YFSETQ. CDR3 size: 15 residues. Deletions cut 2 bases from V and 0 bases from J, with 9 bases between. In DNA, the CDR3 is TGCGCCAGCAGCTTCTCGATGAGCTCTGGAAACACCATATATTTT. Encoded protein: CASSFSMSSGNTIYF.

The V and J genes are TRBV19 and TRBJ2-7; weak D call: TRBD2 (6 bases). Germline-derived CDR1 and CDR2 are LNHDA and SQIVND (reference sequence). This CDR3 has 13 amino acids. V was cut by 6 bases and J by 4 bases, with 13 bases left in between. CDR3 nucleotides: TGTGCCAGTAGCCCGGGACTCAAATACGAGCAGTACTTC. Translation: CASSPGLKYEQYF.

CDR3 sequence reads: CASSPRQGNNYGYTF. DNA for the CDR3: TGTGCCAGTAGTCCTCGACAGGGGAATAACTATGGCTACACCTTC. The chain links TRBV19 to TRBJ1-2; 8 nucleotides line up with TRBD1. The germline V gene has CDR1 LNHDA and CDR2 SQIVND (reference sequence). The CDR3 runs to 15 residues. V shed 5 bases and J 1 base; nucleotides not matched to a gene: 6.

The chain is built from TRBV6-5 and TRBJ2-7; 8 nucleotides align to TRBD1. Losses at the gene ends were 4 bases for V and 3 bases for J; bases not matched to a gene: 2. There are 13 residues in the CDR3. Germline V gene lookup returns CDR1 MNHEY and CDR2 SVGAGI. The CDR3, as DNA: TGTGCCAGCAGTTCCAGGGGGCGCTACGAGCAGTACTTC. Protein product: CASSSRGRYEQYF.

The chain has TRBV5-5 and TRBJ1-2; 7 bases align to TRBD1. CDR3 length: 13 residues. Germline V gene data show CDR1 as SGHKS and CDR2 as YYEKEE (reference sequence). The J segment lost 5 bases and the V segment lost 0 bases, leaving 1 base of the junction unmatched. The CDR3 sequence: CASSLAGQYGYTF. For the CDR3, the DNA is TGTGCCAGCAGCTTGGCGGGACAGTATGGCTACACCTTC.

The rearrangement links TRBV6-5 to TRBJ2-2; D ambiguous. The germline gives CDR1 MNHEY, CDR2 SVGAGI. Trimming cost V 0 bases and J 1 base, with 9 bases left between them. CDR3 length: 16 amino acids. The CDR3 is CASSYSNSENTGELFF. DNA for the CDR3: TGTGCCAGCAGTTACTCGAACTCCGAGAACACCGGGGAGCTGTTTTTT.

V gene TRBV10-3 combines with J gene TRBJ2-2, with TRBD2 identical over 14 bases. This CDR3 spans 18 amino acids. J lost 5 bases, V lost 10 bases, and 15 bases had no gene match. Germline V lookup: CDR1 ENHRY, CDR2 SYGVKD. The CDR3 DNA sequence: TGTGCCACCAGCACGGGGGGACTAGCGGGAGAGGGAACCGGGGAGCTGTTTTTT. Translated: CATSTGGLAGEGTGELFF.

This chain uses TRBV5-4 with TRBJ1-1; no clear D gene. This CDR3 has 13 residues. Per the germline V gene, CDR1 is SGHNT and CDR2 is YYREEE (reference sequence). The ends were cut back, 1 base at V and 3 bases at J, with 7 bases in the middle. The CDR3 nucleotides read TGTGCCAGCAGCTTGATCCGAGACACTGAAGCTTTCTTT. Its protein is CASSLIRDTEAFF.

The rearrangement uses TRBV13 and TRBJ1-2, with D possibly TRBD1 on 6 matching bases. CDR3 length equals 12 residues. Germline V CDR1 and CDR2: PRHDT, FYEKMQ (reference sequence). V dropped 6 bases and J dropped 8 bases, with 13 bases sitting between them. CDR3 DNA: TGTGCCAGCAGTTGGGCAGGGGTCGGCTACACCTTC. Translated: CASSWAGVGYTF.